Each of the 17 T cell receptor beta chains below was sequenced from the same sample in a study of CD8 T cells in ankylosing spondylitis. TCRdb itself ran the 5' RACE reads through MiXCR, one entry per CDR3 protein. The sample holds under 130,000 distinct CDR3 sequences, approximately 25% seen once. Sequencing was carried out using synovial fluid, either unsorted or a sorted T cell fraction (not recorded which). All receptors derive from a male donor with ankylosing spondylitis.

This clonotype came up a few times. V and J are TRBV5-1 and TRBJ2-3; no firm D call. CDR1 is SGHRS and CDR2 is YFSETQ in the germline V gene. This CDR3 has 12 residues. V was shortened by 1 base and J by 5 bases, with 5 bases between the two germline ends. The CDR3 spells CASSLSVDTQYF. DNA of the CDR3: TGCGCCAGCAGCTTGTCTGTAGATACGCAGTATTTT. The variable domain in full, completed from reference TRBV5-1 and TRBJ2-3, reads KAGVTQTPRYLIKTRGQQVTLSCSPISGHRSVSWYQQTPGQGLQFLFEYFSETQRNKGNFPGRFSGRQFSNSRSEMNVSTLELGDSALYLCASSLSVDTQYFGPGTRLTVL.

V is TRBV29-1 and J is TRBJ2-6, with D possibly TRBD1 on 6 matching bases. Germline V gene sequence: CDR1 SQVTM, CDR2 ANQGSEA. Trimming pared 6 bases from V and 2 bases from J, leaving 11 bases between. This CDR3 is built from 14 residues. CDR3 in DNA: TGCAGCGTAGCTCGGGACACTGGGGCCAACGTCCTGACTTTC. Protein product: CSVARDTGANVLTF.

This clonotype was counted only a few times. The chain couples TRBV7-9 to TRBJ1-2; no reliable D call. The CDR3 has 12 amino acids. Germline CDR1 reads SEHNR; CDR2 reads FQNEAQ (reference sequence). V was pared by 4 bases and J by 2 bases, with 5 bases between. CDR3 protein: CASSWQNYGYTF. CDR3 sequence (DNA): TGTGCCAGCAGCTGGCAGAACTATGGCTACACCTTC.

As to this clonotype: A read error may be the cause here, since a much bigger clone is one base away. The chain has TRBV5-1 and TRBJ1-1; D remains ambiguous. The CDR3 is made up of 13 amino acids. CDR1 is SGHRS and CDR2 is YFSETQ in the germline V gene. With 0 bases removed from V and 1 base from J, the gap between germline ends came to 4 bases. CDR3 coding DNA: TGCGCCAGCAGCTTGGAGCAGAACACTGAAGCTTTCTTT. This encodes CASSLEQNTEAFF.

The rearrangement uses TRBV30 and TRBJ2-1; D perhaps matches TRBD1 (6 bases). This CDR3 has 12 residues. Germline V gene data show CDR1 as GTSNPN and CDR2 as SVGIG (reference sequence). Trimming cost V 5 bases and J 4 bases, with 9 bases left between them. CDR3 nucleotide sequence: TGTGCCTGGGGTGGACAGTACAATGAGCAGTTCTTC. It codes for CAWGGQYNEQFF.

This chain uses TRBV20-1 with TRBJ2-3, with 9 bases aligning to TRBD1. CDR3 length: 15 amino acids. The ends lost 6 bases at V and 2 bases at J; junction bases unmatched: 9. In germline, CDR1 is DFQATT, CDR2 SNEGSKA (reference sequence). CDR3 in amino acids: CSARTGTGLTDTQYF. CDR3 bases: TGCAGTGCCCGGACGGGGACAGGGCTCACAGATACGCAGTATTTT.

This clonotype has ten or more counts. The CDR3 nucleotides are TGCAGTGCTAGAGATGGAGGACAGTCACAAGAGACCCAGTACTTC. Translation gives CSARDGGQSQETQYF. This chain links TRBV20-1 with TRBJ2-5, with D maybe TRBD1 (6 bases). Trimming removed 0 bases at V and 2 bases at J, with 13 bases between. From germline, CDR1 is DFQATT and CDR2 SNEGSKA (reference sequence). This CDR3 has 15 residues.

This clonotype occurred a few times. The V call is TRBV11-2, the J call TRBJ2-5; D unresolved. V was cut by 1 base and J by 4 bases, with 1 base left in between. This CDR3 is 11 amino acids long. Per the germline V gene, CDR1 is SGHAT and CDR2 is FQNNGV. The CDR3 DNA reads TGTGCCAGCAGCTTAGTAGAGACCCAGTACTTC. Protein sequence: CASSLVETQYF.

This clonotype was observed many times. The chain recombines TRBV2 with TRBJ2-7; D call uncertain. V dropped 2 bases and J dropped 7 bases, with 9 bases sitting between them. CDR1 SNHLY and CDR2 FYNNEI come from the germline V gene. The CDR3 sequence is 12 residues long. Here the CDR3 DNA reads TGTGCCAGCAGTGAATCTTCCGGGGAGCAGTACGTC. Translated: CASSESSGEQYV.

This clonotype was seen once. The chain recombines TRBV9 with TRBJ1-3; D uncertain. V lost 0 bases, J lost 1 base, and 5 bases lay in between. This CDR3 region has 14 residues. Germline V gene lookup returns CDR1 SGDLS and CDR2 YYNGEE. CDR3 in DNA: TGTGCCAGCAGCGTAGAAACATCTGGAAACACCATATATTTT. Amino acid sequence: CASSVETSGNTIYF.

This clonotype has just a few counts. The CDR3 region is CASSLNSNSGNTIYF. CDR3 coding DNA: TGCGCCAGCAGCTTGAACAGCAACTCTGGAAACACCATATATTTT. This rearrangement joins TRBV5-1 to TRBJ1-3; no firm D call. The V gene lost 1 base and the J gene lost 0 bases, with 8 bases spanning the gap. Germline V lookup: CDR1 SGHRS, CDR2 YFSETQ. This CDR3 has 15 amino acids.

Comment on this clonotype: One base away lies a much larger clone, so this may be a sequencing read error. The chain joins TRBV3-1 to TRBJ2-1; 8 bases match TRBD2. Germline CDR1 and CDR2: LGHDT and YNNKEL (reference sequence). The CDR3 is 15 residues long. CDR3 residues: CASSPPGLEYNEQLF. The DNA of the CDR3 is TGTGCCAGCAGTCCGCCGGGACTAGAATACAATGAGCAGCTCTTC.

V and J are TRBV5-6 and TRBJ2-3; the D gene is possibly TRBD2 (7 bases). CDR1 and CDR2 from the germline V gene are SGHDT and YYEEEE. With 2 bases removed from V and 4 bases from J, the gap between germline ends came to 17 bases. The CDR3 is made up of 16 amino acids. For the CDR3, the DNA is TGTGCCAGCAGCTTACTCCAGGGGAGGGGTGCAGATACGCAGTATTTT. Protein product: CASSLLQGRGADTQYF.

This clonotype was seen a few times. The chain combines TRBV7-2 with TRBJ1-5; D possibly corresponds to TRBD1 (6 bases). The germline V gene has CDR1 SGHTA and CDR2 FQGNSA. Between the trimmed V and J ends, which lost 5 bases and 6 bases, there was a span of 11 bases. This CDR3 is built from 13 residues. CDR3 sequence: CASSPVRGQPQHF. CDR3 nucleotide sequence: TGTGCCAGCAGCCCTGTCAGGGGTCAGCCCCAGCATTTT.

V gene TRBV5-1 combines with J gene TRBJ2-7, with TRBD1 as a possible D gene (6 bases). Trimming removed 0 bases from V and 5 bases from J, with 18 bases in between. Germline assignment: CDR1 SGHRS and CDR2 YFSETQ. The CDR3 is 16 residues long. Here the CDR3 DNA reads TGCGCCAGCAGCTTGGACGAAATAACCCGGGACAACGAGCAGTACTTC. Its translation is CASSLDEITRDNEQYF.

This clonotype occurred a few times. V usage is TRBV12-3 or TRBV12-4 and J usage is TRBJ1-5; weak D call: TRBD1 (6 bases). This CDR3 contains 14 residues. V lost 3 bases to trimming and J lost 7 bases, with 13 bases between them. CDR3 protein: CASSFRGIRQPQHF. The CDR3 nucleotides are TGTGCCAGCAGTTTCAGGGGAATAAGGCAGCCCCAGCATTTT.

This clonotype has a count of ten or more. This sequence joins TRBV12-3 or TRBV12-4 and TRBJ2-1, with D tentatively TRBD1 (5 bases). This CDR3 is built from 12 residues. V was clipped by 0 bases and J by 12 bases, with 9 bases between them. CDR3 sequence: CASSLADTGQFF. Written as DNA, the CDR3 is TGTGCCAGCAGTTTAGCGGACACGGGGCAGTTCTTC.